Sequencing of this T cell receptor beta chain was carried out in a study of OX40 agonist ivuxolimab in advanced cancers. Germline CDR1 and CDR2: SNHLY and FYNNEI. Trimming left V 4 bases short and J 0 bases short, with 7 bases between. The CDR3 contains 14 residues. Assay: immunoSEQ multiplex PCR; the TCRdb copy retains only in-frame clones and omits some. This table has about 50,000 clones, approximately 93% appearing once. The V call is TRBV2, the J call TRBJ2-1; D is perhaps TRBD2 (5 bases). Sequenced here: CD4+ or CD8+ T cells sorted from blood, sampled in a trial of the OX40 agonist ivuxolimab. The receptor's source is an adult with an advanced solid tumor such as melanoma, head and neck, liver or kidney cancer. In DNA form, the CDR3 reads TGTGCCAGCAGTGGGAGGAGCTCCTACAATGAGCAGTTCTTC. This encodes CASSGRSSYNEQFF.